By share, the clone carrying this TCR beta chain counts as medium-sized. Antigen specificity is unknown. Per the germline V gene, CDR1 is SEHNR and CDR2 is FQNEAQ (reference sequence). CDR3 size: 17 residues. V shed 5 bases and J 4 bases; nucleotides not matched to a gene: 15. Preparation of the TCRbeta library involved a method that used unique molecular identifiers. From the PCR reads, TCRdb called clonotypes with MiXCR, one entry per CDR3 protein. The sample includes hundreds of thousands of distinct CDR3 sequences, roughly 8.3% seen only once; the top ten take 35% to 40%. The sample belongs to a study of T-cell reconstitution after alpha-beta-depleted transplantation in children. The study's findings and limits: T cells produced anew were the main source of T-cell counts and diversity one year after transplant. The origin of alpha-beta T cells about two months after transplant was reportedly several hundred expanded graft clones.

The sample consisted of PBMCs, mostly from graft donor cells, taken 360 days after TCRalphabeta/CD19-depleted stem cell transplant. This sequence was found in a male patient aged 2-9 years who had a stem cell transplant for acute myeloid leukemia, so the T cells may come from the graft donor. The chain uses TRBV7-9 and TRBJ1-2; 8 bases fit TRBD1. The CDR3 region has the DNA TGTGCCAGCAGCCCTACCATCCAGGGGGCCGGCGGCTATGGCTACACCTTC. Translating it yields CASSPTIQGAGGYGYTF.